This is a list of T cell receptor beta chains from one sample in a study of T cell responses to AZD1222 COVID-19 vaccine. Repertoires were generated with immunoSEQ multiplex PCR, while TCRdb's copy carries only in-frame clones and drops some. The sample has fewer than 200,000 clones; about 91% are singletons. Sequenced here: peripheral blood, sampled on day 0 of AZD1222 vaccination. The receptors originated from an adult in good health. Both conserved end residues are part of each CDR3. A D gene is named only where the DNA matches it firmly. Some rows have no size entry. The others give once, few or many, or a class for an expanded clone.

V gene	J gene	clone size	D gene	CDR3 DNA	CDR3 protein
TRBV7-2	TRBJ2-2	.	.	TGTGCCAGCAGCTTAGGGCCGAGGGGAGCCGGGGAGCTGTTTTTT	CASSLGPRGAGELFF
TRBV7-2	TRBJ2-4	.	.	TGTGCCAGCAGCTTAGCGGCGGTGGTGGGCATTCAGTACTTC	CASSLAAVVGIQYF
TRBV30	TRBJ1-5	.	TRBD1	TGTGCCTGGAGGGGGGACAGGGGCAATCAGCCCCAGCATTTT	CAWRGDRGNQPQHF
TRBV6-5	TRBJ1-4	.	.	TGTGCCAGCAGTTACGGGTTGCAGGGGAATGACGAAAAACTGTTTTTT	CASSYGLQGNDEKLFF
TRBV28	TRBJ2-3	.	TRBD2	TGTGCCAGCACCGGGGGGTTAAACACCCGCACAGATACGCAGTATTTT	CASTGGLNTRTDTQYF
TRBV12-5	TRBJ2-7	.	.	TGTGCTAGTGGCTTCGACCACCGGCGCTACGAGCAGTACTTC	CASGFDHRRYEQYF
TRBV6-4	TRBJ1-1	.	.	TGTGCCAGCAGTGACACCTACAAGGGCACTGAAGCTTTCTTT	CASSDTYKGTEAFF
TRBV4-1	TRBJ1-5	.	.	TGCGCCAGCAGCCCCCGACAGACAAATCAGCCCCAGCATTTT	CASSPRQTNQPQHF
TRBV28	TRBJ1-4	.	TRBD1	TGTGCCCACCATAAAGGGGGCTTTGGGGAAAAACTGTTTTTT	CAHHKGGFGEKLFF
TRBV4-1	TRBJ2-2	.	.	TGCGCCAGCAGCCAAGATGCGGGCGCGAACACCGGGGAGCTGTTTTTT	CASSQDAGANTGELFF
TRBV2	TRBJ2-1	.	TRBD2	TGTGCCAGCGTTCGTGGACTAGCGGTCAATGAGCAGTTCTTC	CASVRGLAVNEQFF
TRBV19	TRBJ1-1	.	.	TGTGCCAGTAGTATATCACAGAGTAACACTGAAGCTTTCTTT	CASSISQSNTEAFF
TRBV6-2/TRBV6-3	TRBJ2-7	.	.	TGTGCCAGCAGTTATGGGGTTGCCTACGAGCAGTACTTC	CASSYGVAYEQYF
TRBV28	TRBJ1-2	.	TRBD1	TGTGCCAGCAGTGAACGGGACAGGGTGAACTATGGCTACACCTTC	CASSERDRVNYGYTF
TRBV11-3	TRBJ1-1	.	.	TGTGCCAGCAGTCCCGGGGGGAACACTGAAGCTTTCTTT	CASSPGGNTEAFF
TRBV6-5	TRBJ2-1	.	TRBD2	TGTGCCAGCAGTTCGACCACTAGCGGGGCGGGCGATGAGCAGTTCTTC	CASSSTTSGAGDEQFF
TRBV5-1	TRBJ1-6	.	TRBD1	TGCGCCAGCAGCTTCGAGGGGACAGGGTACGACTATAATTCACCCCTCCACTTT	CASSFEGTGYDYNSPLHF
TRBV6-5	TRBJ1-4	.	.	TGTGCCAGCAGTTTGACACTAACTAATGAAAAACTGTTTTTT	CASSLTLTNEKLFF
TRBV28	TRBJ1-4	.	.	TGTGCCAGCAGTTTACTCAAGACTAATGAAAAACTGTTTTTT	CASSLLKTNEKLFF
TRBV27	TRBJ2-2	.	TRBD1	TGTGCCAGCAGTAAGACAGGGCTATCAAACACCGGGGAGCTGTTTTTT	CASSKTGLSNTGELFF
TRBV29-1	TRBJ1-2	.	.	TGCAGCGTGGGGCCCGACAGCTATGGCTACACCTTC	CSVGPDSYGYTF
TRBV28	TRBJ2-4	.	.	TGTGCCAGCAGTTCCCCCCGACTGGAAAAACCCCATAAAGCCAAAAACATTCAGTACTTC	CASSSPRLEKPHKAKNIQYF
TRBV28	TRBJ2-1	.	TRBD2	TGTGCCAGCAGTTTATCTAGCGGGAGTGTCCATGAGCAGTTCTTC	CASSLSSGSVHEQFF
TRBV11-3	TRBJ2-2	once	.	TGTGCCAGCAGCCCAACAGGGAATACCGGGGAGCTGTTTTTT	CASSPTGNTGELFF
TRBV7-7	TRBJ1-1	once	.	TGTGCCAGCAGCCCGGACGGACTGAACACTGAAGCTTTCTTT	CASSPDGLNTEAFF
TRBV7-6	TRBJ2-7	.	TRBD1	TGTGCCAGCAGCTTGGGACAGGGGGGGTCGTACGAGCAGTACTTC	CASSLGQGGSYEQYF
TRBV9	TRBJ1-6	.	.	TGTGCCAGCAGCGTCGGGGATTCAGGTCGAAGATATAATTCACCCCTCCACTTT	CASSVGDSGRRYNSPLHF
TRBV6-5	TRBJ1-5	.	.	TGTGCCAGCAGAGATAGGGACTTCAATCAGCCCCAGCATTTT	CASRDRDFNQPQHF
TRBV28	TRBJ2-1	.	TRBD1	TGTGCCAGCAGCGGGTCTGGGACAGGCGCCTACAATGAGCAGTTCTTC	CASSGSGTGAYNEQFF
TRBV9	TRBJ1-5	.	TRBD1	TGTGCCAGCAGCGTACATACAGGGGTGTATAGCAATCAGCCCCAGCATTTT	CASSVHTGVYSNQPQHF
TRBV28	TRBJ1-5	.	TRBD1	TGTGCCAGCAGTTCTAGACAGGGTGGGGGCAATCAGCCCCAGCATTTT	CASSSRQGGGNQPQHF
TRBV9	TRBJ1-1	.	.	TGTGCCAGCAGCATCAGGGGAGATACACTGAACACTGAAGCTTTCTTT	CASSIRGDTLNTEAFF
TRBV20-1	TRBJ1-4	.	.	TGCAGTGCTAGTAATCCGGAAAAACTGTTTTTT	CSASNPEKLFF
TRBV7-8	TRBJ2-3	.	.	TGTGCCAGCAGCTTACGCAGGGAGACAGATACGCAGTATTTT	CASSLRRETDTQYF
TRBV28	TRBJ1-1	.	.	TGTGCCAGCGGGGCCCGGAACACTGAAGCTTTCTTT	CASGARNTEAFF
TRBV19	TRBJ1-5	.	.	TGTGCCAGTAGTATGGTGCACAGCAATCAGCCCCAGCATTTT	CASSMVHSNQPQHF
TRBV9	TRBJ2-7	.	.	TGTGCCAGCAGCCCGAGGGACCGGGCCTACGAGCAGTACTTC	CASSPRDRAYEQYF
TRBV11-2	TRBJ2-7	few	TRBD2	TGTGCCAGCAGCTTAGATGGCGGGGGTTTGGAAGAGCAGTACTTC	CASSLDGGGLEEQYF
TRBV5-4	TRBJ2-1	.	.	TGTGCCAGCAGCTCACCGGGCTACCATTATGAGCAGTTCTTC	CASSSPGYHYEQFF
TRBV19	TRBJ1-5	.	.	TGTGCCAGTAGTGACCCGCCGGGGTGGTATAGCAATCAGCCCCAGCATTTT	CASSDPPGWYSNQPQHF
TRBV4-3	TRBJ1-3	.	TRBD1	TGCGCCAGCAGCCAAGAAGGGACAGCAAACTCTGGAAACACCATATATTTT	CASSQEGTANSGNTIYF
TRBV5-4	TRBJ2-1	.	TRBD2	TGTGCCAGCAGCGCGGGGGGGCCCTACAATGAGCAGTTCTTC	CASSAGGPYNEQFF